This T cell receptor (beta chain) was sequenced for a study of vaccination and CD4 T cells after COVID-19. This clonotype was seen a handful of times. The V and J ends lost 2 bases and 4 bases, in that order; junction bases with no gene match: 8. The CDR3 spans 15 residues. Germline CDR1 and CDR2: MNHEY and SMNVEV (reference sequence). TCRdb called the PCR reads again in MiXCR, with one record for every CDR3 protein. The repertoire holds about 14,000 distinct CDR3 sequences, with more than 55% as singletons. This specimen was CD4+ T cells from blood, taken after SARS-CoV-2 vaccination. The receptor was derived from a human donor who had recovered from COVID-19. The J gene is TRBJ2-7, the V gene TRBV27, with 7 positions matching TRBD1. The CDR3 DNA reads TGTGCCAGCAGTTTAACCTGGGACAGATTATACGAGCAGTACTTC. It yields the protein CASSLTWDRLYEQYF.